Listed here is a single T cell receptor beta chain. The antigen is not known. The data were taken from a study of CD8+ T cells in alopecia areata. Overall study context: Patients in the study were on tofacitinib for 6 to 18 months, then off it for 6 months. The authors scored treated patients' severity by affected scalp percentage.

Notes on the study in general: More clonal than normal scalp was lesional scalp, particularly alopecia totalis/universalis. Under tofacitinib, fewer expanded CD8+ clones appeared among the top 100 scalp clones.

The sequencing template was cDNA reverse transcribed from extracted RNA. Method: immunoSEQ multiplex PCR; TCRdb's copy keeps in-frame clones and lacks some. The repertoire holds 150,000 to 250,000 clones, with 50% to 60% as singletons. The germline V gene encodes CDR1 SNHLY and CDR2 FYNNEI. The CDR3 loop spans 15 amino acids. Trimming left V 4 bases short and J 0 bases short, with 11 bases between. Treatment indicated: oral pan-JAK inhibitor, 5-10 mg twice daily. The input for sequencing was CD4+ T cells sorted from blood, taken at week 4, from a patient treated with tofacitinib. The rearrangement links TRBV2 to TRBJ2-3; D perhaps matches TRBD2 (6 bases). This TCR was sampled from a human donor with alopecia areata. The CDR3 nucleotides read TGTGCCAGCAGTGGGGCGGGAACTAGCACAGATACGCAGTATTTT. It codes for CASSGAGTSTDTQYF.